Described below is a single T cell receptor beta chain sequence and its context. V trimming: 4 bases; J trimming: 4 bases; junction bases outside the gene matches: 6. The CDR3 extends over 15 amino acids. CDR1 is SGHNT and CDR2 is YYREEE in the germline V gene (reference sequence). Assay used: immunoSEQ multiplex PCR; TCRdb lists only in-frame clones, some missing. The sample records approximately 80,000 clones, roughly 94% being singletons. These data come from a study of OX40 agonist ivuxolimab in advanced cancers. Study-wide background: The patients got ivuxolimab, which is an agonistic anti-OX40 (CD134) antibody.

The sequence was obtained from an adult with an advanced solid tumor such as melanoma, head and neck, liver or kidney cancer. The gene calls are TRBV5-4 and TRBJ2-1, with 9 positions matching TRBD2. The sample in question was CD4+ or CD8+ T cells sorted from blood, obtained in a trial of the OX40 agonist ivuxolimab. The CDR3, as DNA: TGTGCCAGCAGCCAAGGACTAGCGACTTACAATGAGCAGTTCTTC. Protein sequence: CASSQGLATYNEQFF.